This paragraph covers one T cell receptor (beta chain) sequence. The data were obtained in a study of blood T cell repertoires in COVID-19. Study-wide context: The samples span acute and convalescent COVID-19 from the United States, Italy and Spain. T cells, B-cell-depleted T cells, or PBMCs supplied cDNA or gDNA.

Per the authors' pipeline: Cell counts per sample came from amplifying reference gene primers. Using immunoSEQ multiplex PCR, the repertoire was profiled, and TCRdb retains in-frame clones only, with some absent. V and J calls and clone size are those listed in that table; D and trimming were worked out from the DNA. This sample has about 230,000 clones; about 80% occur once, and the top ten carry less than 7.5%. The V gene's germline CDR1 is LNHDA and CDR2 SQIVND (reference sequence). This CDR3 region has 14 residues. With 3 bases removed from V and 6 bases from J, the gap between germline ends came to 15 bases.

The chain links TRBV19 to TRBJ2-7; maybe TRBD1 (6 bases). The sequenced material came from peripheral blood. This clonotype was obtained from a woman aged 45-59 years with acute or convalescent COVID-19. CDR3: CASSIRGQSAEQYF. The DNA of the CDR3 is TGTGCCAGTAGTATCCGAGGACAGTCGGCCGAGCAGTACTTC.